This TCR beta chain was retrieved from a study of CD8+ T cells in alopecia areata. Looking at the study overall: Treated individuals took tofacitinib by mouth, 5 to 10 mg twice daily.

The ends were cut back, 0 bases at V and 1 base at J, with 9 bases in the middle. The CDR3 length is 15 residues. The germline gives CDR1 SEHNR, CDR2 FQNEAQ (reference sequence). The treatment is: oral pan-JAK inhibitor, 5-10 mg twice daily. Overall study findings and caveats: Whether baseline CD8+ expansion is linked to response remains uncertain, given a single nonresponder. Alopecia totalis/universalis scalp especially showed more expanded CD8+ clones than normal scalp. Scalp clonality, together with expanded CD8+ clones among the top 100, fell significantly with tofacitinib.

For this clone: Its antigen is as yet unknown.

Following RNA extraction, reverse transcription yielded cDNA that acted as the sequencing template. Measured with immunoSEQ multiplex PCR; TCRdb has only the in-frame clones, and not every one. Of some 200,000 clones in the sample, 55% to 75% were seen once. The V call is TRBV7-9, the J call TRBJ1-1; D is ambiguous. This clonotype originated in a human donor with alopecia areata. The material sequenced was CD4+ T cells sorted from blood, taken at week 24, from a patient treated with tofacitinib. The CDR3 bases are TGTGCCAGCAGCTTAGCGCAGATTGCGAACACTGAAGCTTTCTTT. This gives the protein CASSLAQIANTEAFF.